This is a list of T cell receptor beta chains from one sample in a study of T-cell reconstitution after alpha-beta-depleted transplantation in children. One entry per CDR3 protein, called by TCRdb with MiXCR from the PCR reads. The data hold fewer than 150,000 distinct CDR3 sequences, with 23% observed a single time. This specimen consisted of PBMCs, mostly from graft donor cells, obtained 180 days after TCRalphabeta/CD19-depleted stem cell transplant. These TCRs come from a male patient aged 2 to 10 who had a stem cell transplant for chronic granulomatous disease, so the T cells may come from the graft donor. CDR3s include the opening cysteine and the closing phenylalanine or tryptophan. The D gene is left open where the match is weak. A clone size is listed for some rows: how often the clone was seen (once, few, many), or a class if it is expanded.

v_call	j_call	clone_size	d_call	cdr3_length	cdr3_aa	cdr3_nt
TRBV3-1	TRBJ2-7	few	-	15	CASSPLPGFGDEQYF	TGTGCCAGCAGCCCCCTGCCCGGATTTGGCGACGAGCAGTACTTC
TRBV12-3/TRBV12-4	TRBJ2-7	few	TRBD2	13	CASRTRGGSEQYF	TGTGCCAGCAGAACTCGCGGGGGGTCCGAGCAGTACTTC
TRBV5-5	TRBJ1-4	-	-	13	CASSIWTGEKLFF	TGTGCCAGCAGCATCTGGACCGGGGAAAAACTGTTTTTT
TRBV12-3/TRBV12-4	TRBJ1-5	many	-	14	CASRPWLGNQPQHF	TGTGCCAGCAGACCCTGGTTAGGCAATCAGCCCCAGCATTTT
TRBV12-3/TRBV12-4	TRBJ2-1	many	-	14	CASSLGVSYNEQFF	TGTGCCAGCAGTTTAGGAGTAAGCTACAATGAGCAGTTCTTC
TRBV5-1	TRBJ2-5	-	TRBD1	14	CASSIRDSQETQYF	TGCGCCAGCAGCATCCGGGACAGTCAAGAGACCCAGTACTTC
TRBV12-3/TRBV12-4	TRBJ2-5	few	-	19	CTSSQRRATSPSYQETQYF	TGTACCAGCAGCCAACGACGGGCGACTAGTCCCTCGTACCAAGAGACCCAGTACTTC
TRBV7-2	TRBJ1-2	-	-	14	CASSLDRGGRGYTF	TGTGCCAGCAGCTTAGATCGGGGCGGCCGCGGCTACACCTTC
TRBV20-1	TRBJ2-7	-	-	13	CSAVLGQTSEQYF	TGCAGTGCTGTGCTGGGACAGACTAGCGAGCAGTACTTC
TRBV28	TRBJ1-3	many	-	15	CASSTTELSGNTIYF	TGTGCCAGCAGCACCACCGAACTCTCTGGAAACACCATATATTTT
TRBV5-5	TRBJ2-7	-	-	12	CASSHQRYEQYF	TGTGCCAGCAGCCATCAGAGGTACGAGCAGTACTTC
TRBV12-3/TRBV12-4	TRBJ2-2	many	-	16	CASSAYRARRTGELFF	TGTGCCAGCAGCGCATACAGGGCCCGGAGGACCGGGGAGCTGTTTTTT
TRBV29-1	TRBJ2-1	-	TRBD2	14	CSGTLAGGPGEQFF	TGCAGCGGAACTCTAGCGGGAGGGCCTGGGGAGCAGTTCTTC
TRBV12-3/TRBV12-4	TRBJ1-2	many	TRBD1	15	CASRTYRGTHHGYTF	TGTGCCAGCAGAACCTACAGGGGGACCCACCATGGCTACACCTTC
TRBV7-3	TRBJ2-5	-	TRBD2	14	CASSIKAGVETQYF	TGTGCCAGCAGCATAAAAGCGGGAGTAGAGACCCAGTACTTC
TRBV28	TRBJ2-1	few	TRBD2	16	CASSPSGPSSYNEQFF	TGTGCCAGCAGTCCTAGCGGGCCCAGCTCCTACAATGAGCAGTTCTTC
TRBV7-2	TRBJ2-1	many	-	14	CASSLGSGDYEQFF	TGTGCCAGCAGCTTAGGGTCAGGGGATTATGAGCAGTTCTTC
TRBV29-1	TRBJ2-2	many	-	13	CSVDFVSTGELFF	TGCAGCGTTGACTTCGTTTCCACCGGGGAGCTGTTTTTT
TRBV20-1	TRBJ2-7	many	TRBD1	13	CSAPDRSSYEQYF	TGCAGTGCTCCGGACAGGAGCTCCTACGAGCAGTACTTC
TRBV5-1	TRBJ2-1	-	TRBD2	17	CASSLVNSGRAYNEQFF	TGCGCCAGCAGCTTGGTCAATAGCGGGAGAGCTTACAATGAGCAGTTCTTC
TRBV9	TRBJ2-1	-	-	15	CASSGQQERANEQFF	TGTGCCAGCAGCGGACAACAGGAACGAGCGAATGAGCAGTTCTTC
TRBV20-1	TRBJ2-7	-	-	14	CSARDLGTIYEQYF	TGCAGTGCTAGAGACCTTGGCACCATCTACGAGCAGTACTTC
TRBV6-5	TRBJ1-5	-	TRBD1	17	CASSYSIGGQADQPQHF	TGTGCCAGCAGTTACTCAATCGGTGGACAGGCGGATCAGCCCCAGCATTTT
TRBV2	TRBJ2-5	few	-	13	CASSEWGQETQYF	TGTGCCAGCAGTGAATGGGGGCAAGAGACCCAGTACTTC
TRBV20-1	TRBJ2-7	few	TRBD1	15	CSARKERTGSYEQYF	TGCAGTGCTAGAAAGGAAAGGACAGGGAGCTACGAGCAGTACTTC